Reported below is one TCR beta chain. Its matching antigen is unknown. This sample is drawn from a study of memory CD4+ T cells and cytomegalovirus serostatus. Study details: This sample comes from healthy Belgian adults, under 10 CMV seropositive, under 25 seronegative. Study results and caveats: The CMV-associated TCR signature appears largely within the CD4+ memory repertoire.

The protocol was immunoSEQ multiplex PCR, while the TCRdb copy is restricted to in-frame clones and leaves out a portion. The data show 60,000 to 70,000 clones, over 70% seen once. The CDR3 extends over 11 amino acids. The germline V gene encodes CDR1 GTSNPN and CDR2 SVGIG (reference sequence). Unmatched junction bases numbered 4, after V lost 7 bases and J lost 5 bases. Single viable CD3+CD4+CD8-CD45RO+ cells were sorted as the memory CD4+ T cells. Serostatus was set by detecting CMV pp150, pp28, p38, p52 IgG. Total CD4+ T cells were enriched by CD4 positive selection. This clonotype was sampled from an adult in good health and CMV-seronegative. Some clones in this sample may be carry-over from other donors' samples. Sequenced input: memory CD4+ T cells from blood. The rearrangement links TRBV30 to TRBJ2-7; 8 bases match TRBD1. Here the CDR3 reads CAFDRGNEQYF. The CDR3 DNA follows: TGTGCCTTCGACAGGGGAAACGAGCAGTACTTC.